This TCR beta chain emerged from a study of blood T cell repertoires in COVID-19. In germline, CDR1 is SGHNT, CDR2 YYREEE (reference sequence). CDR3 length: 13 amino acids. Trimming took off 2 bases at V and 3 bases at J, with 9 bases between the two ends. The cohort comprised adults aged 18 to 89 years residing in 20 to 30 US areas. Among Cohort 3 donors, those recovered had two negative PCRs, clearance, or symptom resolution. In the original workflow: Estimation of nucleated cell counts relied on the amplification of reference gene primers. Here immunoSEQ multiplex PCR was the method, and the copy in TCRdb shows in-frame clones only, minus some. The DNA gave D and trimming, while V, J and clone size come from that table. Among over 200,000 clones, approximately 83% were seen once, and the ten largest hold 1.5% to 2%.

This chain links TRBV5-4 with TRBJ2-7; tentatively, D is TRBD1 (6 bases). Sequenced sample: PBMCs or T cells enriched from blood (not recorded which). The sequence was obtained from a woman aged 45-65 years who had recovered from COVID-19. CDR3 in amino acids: CASSFGQNYEQYF. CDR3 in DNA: TGTGCCAGCAGCTTCGGACAGAACTACGAGCAGTACTTC.